These T cell receptor beta chains were read from a single sample in a study of T cell changes during pregnancy in multiple sclerosis. TCRdb's table, derived via immunoSEQ multiplex PCR, lists solely in-frame clones and lacks some. The profile shows about 110,000 clones, less than 95% of them singletons. Here the sequenced sample was peripheral blood, taken before pregnancy. The source of these receptors is a female donor with multiple sclerosis, enrolled in a pregnancy study. Both conserved end residues are part of each CDR3. The order of the fields is D gene, V gene, J gene, clone size, CDR3 length, CDR3 protein, CDR3 DNA. A D gene is named only where the DNA matches it firmly. The size field is filled for only some rows; it gives once, few, many or a size class.

>-|TRBV5-4|TRBJ1-1|-|12
CASSSPGTEAFF
TGTGCCAGCAGCTCTCCGGGCACTGAAGCTTTCTTT
>TRBD2|TRBV11-3|TRBJ2-2|-|19
CASSPGTSGRGPNTGELFF
TGTGCCAGCAGCCCAGGGACTAGCGGGAGAGGTCCGAACACCGGGGAGCTGTTTTTT
>TRBD1|TRBV28|TRBJ1-2|-|11
CATEGQGGYTF
TGTGCCACAGAGGGACAGGGTGGCTACACCTTC
>-|TRBV28|TRBJ1-2|-|12
CASTLQGSGYTF
TGTGCCAGCACTCTCCAGGGCTCTGGCTACACCTTC
>TRBD2|TRBV6-6|TRBJ2-3|-|16
CASSYSASGGWDTQYF
TGTGCCAGCAGTTACTCGGCTAGCGGGGGGTGGGATACGCAGTATTTT
>TRBD2|TRBV10-3|TRBJ2-5|-|17
CAISGALAGGPRETQYF
TGTGCCATCAGTGGGGCTCTAGCGGGGGGGCCGAGAGAGACCCAGTACTTC
>-|TRBV30|TRBJ1-1|-|15
CAWSRGWGDRAEAFF
TGTGCCTGGAGTAGGGGCTGGGGGGATAGGGCTGAAGCTTTCTTT
>TRBD1|TRBV5-1|TRBJ1-1|-|14
CASSPQGATTEAFF
TGCGCCAGCAGCCCACAGGGGGCTACGACTGAAGCTTTCTTT
>TRBD1|TRBV27|TRBJ1-1|-|18
CASSLDRTGGSSGTEAFF
TGTGCCAGCAGTTTGGACCGGACAGGGGGAAGTTCTGGCACTGAAGCTTTCTTT
>TRBD1|TRBV2|TRBJ2-7|-|15
CASILSGTGSYEQYF
TGTGCCAGCATTCTGTCAGGGACAGGAAGCTACGAGCAGTACTTC
>-|TRBV5-6|TRBJ1-1|-|15
CASSKQGMARTEAFF
TGTGCCAGCAGTAAACAGGGCATGGCGAGGACTGAAGCTTTCTTT
>-|TRBV28|TRBJ2-7|few|14
CASSRSQGYYEQYF
TGTGCCAGCAGCCGGTCCCAGGGGTACTACGAGCAGTACTTC
>-|TRBV9|TRBJ2-7|many|17
CASSVPKPAGRAWEQYF
TGTGCCAGCAGCGTACCCAAGCCGGCGGGCCGCGCCTGGGAGCAGTACTTC
>TRBD2|TRBV4-2|TRBJ2-2|-|18
CASSPRGPSGMNTGELFF
TGTGCCAGCAGCCCCCGGGGCCCTAGCGGAATGAACACCGGGGAGCTGTTTTTT
>TRBD2|TRBV5-3|TRBJ2-7|-|20
CARSSQGLAGGLGGLYEQYF
TGTGCCAGAAGCTCGCAGGGACTAGCGGGAGGGCTGGGAGGCCTCTACGAGCAGTACTTC
>-|TRBV18|TRBJ2-2|-|16
CASSPTLGGITGELFF
TGTGCCAGCTCACCGACGTTGGGGGGTATCACCGGGGAGCTGTTTTTT
>TRBD1|TRBV14|TRBJ1-6|few|15
CASSQLTGWSSPLHF
TGTGCCAGCAGCCAACTGACAGGGTGGAGTTCACCCCTCCACTTT
>TRBD1|TRBV5-6|TRBJ1-1|-|13
CASSTDRVTEAFF
TGTGCCAGCAGCACGGACAGGGTAACTGAAGCTTTCTTT
>-|TRBV5-1|TRBJ1-6|-|15
CASSWERGNNSPLHF
TGCGCCAGCAGTTGGGAAAGGGGGAACAATTCACCCCTCCACTTT
>TRBD1|TRBV5-6|TRBJ2-1|-|15
CASSPGQVTNNEQFF
TGTGCCAGCAGCCCGGGACAGGTAACTAACAATGAGCAGTTCTTC
>TRBD2|TRBV7-9|TRBJ2-1|-|17
CASSSGTRAEAYNEQFF
TGTGCCAGCAGCTCCGGGACTAGAGCGGAGGCCTACAATGAGCAGTTCTTC
>-|TRBV2|TRBJ2-5|-|12
CASSAVGGTQYF
TGTGCCAGCAGTGCTGTGGGGGGGACCCAGTACTTC
>TRBD1|TRBV19|TRBJ2-7|-|13
CASSTPTGREQYF
TGTGCCAGTAGTACACCGACAGGGCGCGAGCAGTACTTC
>TRBD1|TRBV18|TRBJ2-7|-|15
CASSLDRVPSYEQYF
TGTGCCAGCTCACTCGACAGGGTTCCCTCCTACGAGCAGTACTTC
>TRBD2|TRBV14|TRBJ2-1|-|15
CASSPTSGDYNEQFF
TGTGCCAGCAGTCCAACTAGCGGGGATTACAATGAGCAGTTCTTC
>-|TRBV25-1|TRBJ2-7|-|15
CASSEYLEGAFEQYF
TGTGCCAGCAGTGAATATCTGGAGGGGGCTTTCGAGCAGTACTTC
>TRBD1|TRBV7-3|TRBJ2-3|-|14
CASSWGQGSDTQYF
TGTGCCAGCAGCTGGGGACAGGGATCAGATACGCAGTATTTT
>TRBD1|TRBV7-2|TRBJ1-5|few|14
CASSQGQGAQPQHF
TGTGCCAGCAGTCAAGGACAGGGGGCTCAGCCCCAGCATTTT
>-|TRBV6-4|TRBJ2-1|-|15
CASSRLSGPYNEQFF
TGTGCCAGCAGCCGACTAAGCGGGCCCTACAATGAGCAGTTCTTC
>TRBD1|TRBV7-6|TRBJ1-1|-|15
CASSLDTGGITEAFF
TGCGCCAGCAGCCTCGATACAGGGGGAATCACTGAAGCTTTCTTT
>-|TRBV9|TRBJ1-2|-|16
CASSVGGHRLNYGYTF
TGTGCCAGCAGCGTAGGTGGACATAGACTTAACTATGGCTACACCTTC
>-|TRBV6-5|TRBJ2-7|-|12
CASSSPRFEQYF
TGTGCCAGCAGTTCCCCACGGTTCGAGCAGTACTTC
>-|TRBV10-3|TRBJ1-2|-|14
CAISEEPLRDGYTF
TGTGCCATCAGTGAGGAGCCGCTTAGAGATGGCTACACCTTC
>TRBD1|TRBV19|TRBJ2-1|once|14
CASSASGTGDEQFF
TGTGCCAGTAGTGCGTCCGGGACAGGGGACGAGCAGTTCTTC
>-|TRBV5-1|TRBJ1-5|-|14
CASSLGGVDQPQHF
TGCGCCAGCAGCTTGGGGGGGGTTGATCAGCCCCAGCATTTT
>-|TRBV7-9|TRBJ2-7|few|14
CASSLAWPTYEQYF
TGTGCCAGCAGCTTAGCATGGCCAACCTACGAGCAGTACTTC
>-|TRBV4-3|TRBJ1-1|few|17
CASSQSIVGIANTEAFF
TGCGCCAGCAGCCAATCGATCGTCGGGATTGCGAACACTGAAGCTTTCTTT
>-|TRBV6-4|TRBJ2-1|-|15
CASSEGGESYNEQFF
TGTGCCAGCAGTGAAGGGGGAGAGTCCTACAATGAGCAGTTCTTC
>-|TRBV7-9|TRBJ2-5|-|15
CASSLLGGAAETQYF
TGTGCCAGCAGCTTATTAGGCGGGGCAGCAGAGACCCAGTACTTC
>TRBD2|TRBV9|TRBJ2-1|-|16
CASSASRTSGSNEQFF
TGTGCCAGCAGCGCATCTAGGACTAGCGGGAGCAATGAGCAGTTCTTC
>TRBD1|TRBV30|TRBJ1-2|once|12
CASRRRGHGYTF
TGTGCCTCGCGGCGTAGGGGGCATGGCTACACCTTC
>TRBD2|TRBV11-2|TRBJ2-5|-|17
CASSPGLAGANQETQYF
TGTGCCAGCAGCCCGGGACTAGCGGGAGCGAACCAAGAGACCCAGTACTTC
>TRBD1|TRBV27|TRBJ2-1|few|13
CASSQTGDNEQFF
TGTGCCAGCAGTCAGACAGGGGACAATGAGCAGTTCTTC
>-|TRBV21-1|TRBJ2-3|-|16
CASTPPNARSTDTQYF
TGTGCCAGCACTCCACCTAACGCGCGGAGCACAGATACGCAGTATTTT
>TRBD2|TRBV2|TRBJ2-5|-|14
CASKAGAYQETQYF
TGTGCCAGCAAAGCGGGAGCCTACCAAGAGACCCAGTACTTC
>-|TRBV2|TRBJ1-2|-|11
CASFLGSGYTF
TGTGCCAGCTTCTTAGGGAGTGGCTACACCTTC